What follows are 12 T cell receptor beta chains derived from one specimen sequenced in a study of T cell responses to AZD1222 COVID-19 vaccine (dated by TCRdb to about 2021). The library was generated by the immunoSEQ multiplex PCR assay. The clones in this table, taken by TCRdb from immuneACCESS, are in-frame only. Not every clone is retained; where verified, under half of the shortfall comes from an unresolved V gene, and the cause of the rest is unknown. The sample table records 70,000 to 80,000 clones; about nine tenths of these occur just once. The top ten hold less than 3% of the sample. Reading the label with the study, this specimen's time point is: baseline before first vaccination. Sequenced here: peripheral blood, sampled on day 0 of AZD1222 vaccination. The receptors stem from an adult in good health.

The sample holds one count of this clone. J is TRBJ2-1 and V is TRBV9; possible D gene TRBD2, 6 bases. This CDR3 spans 13 amino acids. Germline V gene sequence: CDR1 SGDLS, CDR2 YYNGEE. Deletions cut 4 bases from V and 4 bases from J, with 9 bases between. CDR3 in DNA: TGTGCCAGCAGCAAGGGACTGTACAATGAGCAGTTCTTC. It encodes CASSKGLYNEQFF.

This sequence joins TRBV29-1 and TRBJ2-7; 7 bases align to TRBD1. Germline CDR1 is SQVTM and CDR2 is ANQGSEA. V shed 6 bases, J shed 4 bases, and the junction held 9 bases outside the gene matches. This CDR3 comprises 13 residues. The CDR3 loop reads CSVLRGSIYEQYF. Here the CDR3 DNA reads TGCAGCGTGCTCAGGGGGTCTATTTACGAGCAGTACTTC.

The gene calls are TRBV6-1 and TRBJ2-1; the D gene is possibly TRBD2 (6 bases). This CDR3 has 13 amino acids. CDR1 and CDR2 (germline): MNHNS, SASEGT. Trimming shortened V by 1 base and J by 6 bases, and 7 bases separated the two germline ends. For the CDR3, the DNA is TGTGCCAGCAGTGAAGGGAGGGTCAATGAGCAGTTCTTC. This codes for CASSEGRVNEQFF.

The V and J genes are TRBV9 and TRBJ2-7; D may be TRBD1 (6 bases). The germline V and J ends were trimmed by 2 bases and 5 bases, with 23 bases remaining between them. The CDR3 loop spans 17 amino acids. Germline assignment: CDR1 SGDLS and CDR2 YYNGEE. CDR3 sequence: CASSVREMDSLIHEQYF. DNA for the CDR3: TGTGCCAGCAGCGTGAGAGAGATGGACAGTTTGATCCACGAGCAGTACTTC.

The chain recombines TRBV6-5 with TRBJ2-7; D is unresolved. The V end lost 2 bases, the J end lost 5 bases, and 19 bases lay between the germline ends. Germline CDR1 reads MNHEY; CDR2 reads SVGAGI. CDR3 length: 16 residues. The CDR3 here is CASSYRLDKMGNEQYF. The CDR3 nucleotides are TGTGCCAGCAGTTACCGTCTCGATAAGATGGGAAACGAGCAGTACTTC.

The CDR3 is CASSQGYGSGYTF. The CDR3 bases are TGTGCCAGCAGCCAAGGTTACGGCTCTGGCTACACCTTC. This chain joins TRBV14 and TRBJ1-2; D is uncertain. Germline lookup yields CDR1 SGHDN and CDR2 FVKESK. CDR3 size: 13 residues. The V end was cut by 1 base, the J end by 7 bases, with 10 bases between.

A single count supports this clone. V and J are TRBV25-1 and TRBJ2-2; D gene uncertain. Trimming shortened V by 7 bases and J by 0 bases, and 9 bases separated the two germline ends. The CDR3 sequence is 14 residues long. Germline values: CDR1 MGHDK, CDR2 SYGVNS. CDR3 in amino acids: CASNRAANTGELFF. The CDR3 region has the DNA TGTGCCAGCAATCGGGCGGCGAACACCGGGGAGCTGTTTTTT.

The chain links TRBV5-5 to TRBJ2-3; the match to TRBD2 covers 10 bases. There are 16 residues in the CDR3. The germline V gene has CDR1 SGHKS and CDR2 YYEKEE (reference sequence). With 6 bases clipped from V and 2 bases from J, the junction kept 9 bases outside the gene matches. The CDR3 sequence: CASNPGLAGVTDTQYF. The DNA for the CDR3 is TGTGCCAGCAATCCGGGGCTAGCGGGAGTCACAGATACGCAGTATTTT.

The genes are TRBV11-3 and TRBJ2-1; 8 positions agree with TRBD2. In germline, CDR1 is SGHNT, CDR2 YENEEA. The CDR3 is 15 amino acids. V lost 5 bases, J lost 9 bases, and 12 bases stayed unmatched. The CDR3 sequence is CASSLLAGPRAEQFF. The CDR3 DNA sequence: TGTGCCAGCAGCCTATTAGCGGGACCTAGGGCTGAGCAGTTCTTC.

V gene TRBV4-2 combines with J gene TRBJ1-5, with 7 bases that match TRBD1. This CDR3 is 16 amino acids long. In germline, CDR1 is LGHNA, CDR2 YNFKEQ. Trimming took 0 bases from V and 5 from J; bases not matched to a gene: 7. The CDR3 bases are TGTGCCAGCAGCCAAGAAGCGGGACAGTCACATCAGCCCCAGCATTTT. Translation gives CASSQEAGQSHQPQHF.

This chain links TRBV19 with TRBJ1-4; TRBD1 is a possible D gene (5 bases). Trimming left V 5 bases short and J 7 bases short, with 17 bases between. Germline assignment: CDR1 LNHDA and CDR2 SQIVND (reference sequence). The CDR3 is made up of 15 amino acids. The CDR3 sequence: CASSASGTAGEKLFF. In DNA, the CDR3 is TGTGCCAGTAGTGCTTCCGGGACCGCCGGTGAAAAACTGTTTTTT. Filled out from reference TRBV19 and TRBJ1-4, the complete variable domain reads DGGITQSPKYLFRKEGQNVTLSCEQNLNHDAMYWYRQDPGQGLRLIYYSQIVNDFQKGDIAEGYSVSREKKESFPLTVTSAQKNPTAFYLCASSASGTAGEKLFFGSGTQLSVL.

The CDR3: CASTVGLAGGGETQYF. The CDR3 DNA is TGTGCCAGCACAGTTGGACTAGCGGGAGGGGGAGAGACCCAGTACTTC. This chain links TRBV2 with TRBJ2-5; TRBD2 matches 15 bases. The CDR3 covers 16 residues. Germline CDR1 reads SNHLY; CDR2 reads FYNNEI. V shed 7 bases and J 4 bases; nucleotides not matched to a gene: 7.